The 8 T cell receptor beta chains presented below share a single source sample, sequenced in a study of cytomegalovirus exposure and HLA in healthy donors. Use of 60 Vbeta and 13 Jbeta primers characterized the PCR. Assay: immunoSEQ multiplex PCR; the TCRdb copy retains only in-frame clones and omits some. The sample holds 150,000 to 200,000 clones, around 80% seen once. The sample consisted of PBMCs. These receptors all stem from a woman between 40 and 50 years old in good health and CMV-seropositive.

The chain employs TRBV28 and TRBJ2-3, with D maybe TRBD2 (7 bases). Germline assignment: CDR1 MDHEN and CDR2 SYDVKM. V lost 6 bases and J lost 2, with 18 bases in between. The CDR3 has 16 residues. CDR3 protein: CASRYAGALNTDTQYF. Written as DNA, the CDR3 is TGTGCCAGCAGATATGCGGGGGCCCTTAACACAGATACGCAGTATTTT.

The chain is built from TRBV10-3 and TRBJ2-3; 7 bases match TRBD2. The germline V gene has CDR1 ENHRY and CDR2 SYGVKD. The V and J ends lost 10 bases and 1 base, in that order; junction bases with no gene match: 17. The CDR3 spans 17 residues. Written as DNA, the CDR3 is TGTGCCACCAGCCCCGCAATGACTAGCTTCGGCACAGATACGCAGTATTTT. Translation gives CATSPAMTSFGTDTQYF.

This chain joins TRBV10-3 and TRBJ2-1; the match to TRBD2 covers 8 bases. Trimming took 0 bases from V and 5 from J; bases not matched to a gene: 3. In germline, CDR1 is ENHRY, CDR2 SYGVKD. The CDR3 is made up of 15 amino acids. The CDR3 sequence is CAISESQRENNEQFF. The CDR3, as DNA: TGTGCCATCAGTGAGTCGCAGCGGGAGAACAATGAGCAGTTCTTC.

The chain combines TRBV11-1 with TRBJ2-7, with TRBD2 matching over 9 bases. This CDR3 has 14 amino acids. CDR1 SGHAT and CDR2 FQDESV come from the germline V gene (reference sequence). V dropped 1 base and J dropped 3; count of bases not matched to a gene: 1. The CDR3 region is CASSLVAGVYEQYF. The CDR3 DNA reads as TGTGCCAGCAGCTTAGTAGCGGGAGTCTACGAGCAGTACTTC. The full variable domain, its missing parts supplied by reference TRBV11-1 and TRBJ2-7, is EAEVAQSPRYKITEKSQAVAFWCDPISGHATLYWYRQILGQGPELLVQFQDESVVDDSQLPKDRFSAERLKGVDSTLKIQPAELGDSAMYLCASSLVAGVYEQYFGPGTRLTVT.

The CDR3, as DNA: TGTGCCAGCAGTGCAAACCTGGGAGGGGAGCTTCCCAATGAGCAGTTCTTC. It is translated as CASSANLGGELPNEQFF. The chain is built from TRBV6-1 and TRBJ2-1; 7 nucleotides match TRBD2. This CDR3 comprises 17 residues. Germline assignment: CDR1 MNHNS and CDR2 SASEGT. V was clipped by 4 bases and J by 6 bases; unmatched bases: 15.

This clone was observed a few times. V usage is TRBV19 and J usage is TRBJ1-1; a weak D match, TRBD1 (5 bases). V shed 6 bases and J shed 10 bases, with 12 bases lying between them. The CDR3 runs to 11 residues. Germline CDR1 and CDR2: LNHDA and SQIVND (reference sequence). Here the CDR3 reads CASSLGRGAFF. The CDR3 nucleotides are TGTGCCAGTAGCCTGGGAAGGGGAGCTTTCTTT. Variable domain in full (rest from reference TRBV19 and TRBJ1-1): DGGITQSPKYLFRKEGQNVTLSCEQNLNHDAMYWYRQDPGQGLRLIYYSQIVNDFQKGDIAEGYSVSREKKESFPLTVTSAQKNPTAFYLCASSLGRGAFFGQGTRLTVV.

This clone was detected once. CDR3 sequence reads: CASNKQGGTGATDTQYF. DNA for the CDR3: TGTGCCAGCAACAAACAGGGGGGGACAGGGGCCACAGATACGCAGTATTTT. The chain couples TRBV9 to TRBJ2-3; 10 nucleotides match TRBD1. Trimming removed 6 bases from V and 2 bases from J; junction bases left unmatched: 12. CDR3 size: 17 residues. CDR1 and CDR2 (germline): SGDLS, YYNGEE.

In nucleotides, the CDR3 is TGTGCCAGCAGTTTAAAGGGACACGTTTCGGATCAGCCCCAGCATTTT. This encodes CASSLKGHVSDQPQHF. The chain is built from TRBV28 and TRBJ1-5; D is possibly TRBD1 (6 bases). The CDR3 covers 16 residues. Trimming shortened V by 2 bases and J by 5 bases, and 16 bases separated the two germline ends. From germline, CDR1 is MDHEN and CDR2 SYDVKM.